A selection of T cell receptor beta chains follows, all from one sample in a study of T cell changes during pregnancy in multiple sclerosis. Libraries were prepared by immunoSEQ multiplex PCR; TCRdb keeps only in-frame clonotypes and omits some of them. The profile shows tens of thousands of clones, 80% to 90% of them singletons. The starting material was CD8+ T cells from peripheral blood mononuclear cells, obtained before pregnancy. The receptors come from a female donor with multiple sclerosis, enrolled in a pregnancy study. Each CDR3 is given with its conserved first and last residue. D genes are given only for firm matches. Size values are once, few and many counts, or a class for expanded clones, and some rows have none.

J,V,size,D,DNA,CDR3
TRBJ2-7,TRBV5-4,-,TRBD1,TGTGCCAGCAGCGGCGGACAGGACCGCTACGAGCAGTACTTC,CASSGGQDRYEQYF
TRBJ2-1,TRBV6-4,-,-,TGTGCCAGCAGTGAACAAGCGGGTTCGGGAGATGAGCAGTTCTTC,CASSEQAGSGDEQFF
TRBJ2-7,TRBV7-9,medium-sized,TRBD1,TGTGCCAGCAGCCCCTTGGCCGCCGGGACAGAGGCCGTCGAGCAGTACTTC,CASSPLAAGTEAVEQYF
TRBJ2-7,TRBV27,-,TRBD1,TGTGCCAGCACCGGGACAGGGAGCTCCTACGAGCAGTACTTC,CASTGTGSSYEQYF
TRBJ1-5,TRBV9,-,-,TGTGCCAGCAGCGTAGATGGGACTGTCAATCAGCCCCAGCATTTT,CASSVDGTVNQPQHF
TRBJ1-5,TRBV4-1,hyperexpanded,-,TGCGCCAGCAGCTCGGAAGCGGGCAGTCAGCCCCAGCATTTT,CASSSEAGSQPQHF
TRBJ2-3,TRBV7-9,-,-,TGTGCCAGCAGCTCTCGGACTCTCGGTGAGGGTGATACGCAGTATTTT,CASSSRTLGEGDTQYF
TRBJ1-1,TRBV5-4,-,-,TGTGCCAGCAGCTTTGAGACAGAAGCTTTCTTT,CASSFETEAFF
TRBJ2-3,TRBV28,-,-,TGTGCCAGCAGTATTTATGCGGATACGCAGTATTTT,CASSIYADTQYF
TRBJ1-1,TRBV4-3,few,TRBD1,TGCGCCAGCAAGGACAGGGCTGGTGAAGCTTTCTTT,CASKDRAGEAFF
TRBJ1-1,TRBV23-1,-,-,TGCGCCAGCAGTCAACACAAGACACCCACTGAAGCTTTCTTT,CASSQHKTPTEAFF
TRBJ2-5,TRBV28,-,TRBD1,TGTGCCAGCAGTTCCCCCCATCGACAGGGAATACAAGAGACCCAGTACTTC,CASSSPHRQGIQETQYF
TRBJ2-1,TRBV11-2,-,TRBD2,TGTGCCAGCAGCGCCGGGACTAGCGGGAGCGCACTCCTTTACAATGAGCAGTTCTTC,CASSAGTSGSALLYNEQFF
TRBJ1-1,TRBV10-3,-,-,TGTGCCATCAGTGTTGGGGGGGTGAACACTGAAGCTTTCTTT,CAISVGGVNTEAFF
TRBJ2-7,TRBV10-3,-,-,TGTGCCATCAGTGGAAAACAGGATTTCTACGAGCAGTACTTC,CAISGKQDFYEQYF
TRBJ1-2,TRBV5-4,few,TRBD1,TGTGCCAGCAGCACCGGACAGGGGGATGGCTACACCTTC,CASSTGQGDGYTF
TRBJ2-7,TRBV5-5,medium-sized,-,TGTGCCAGCAGCCCCGGTTATATACGGGGGGCGACCTACGAGCAGTACTTC,CASSPGYIRGATYEQYF
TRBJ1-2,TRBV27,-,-,TGTGCCAGCAGTTTCACGGCCGAGGACTATGGCTACACCTTC,CASSFTAEDYGYTF
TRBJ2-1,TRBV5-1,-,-,TGCGCCAGCAGCAGGAGGGACAGCTCCTACAATGAGCAGTTCTTC,CASSRRDSSYNEQFF
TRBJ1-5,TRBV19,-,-,TGTGCCAGTGATCAGGGTAAGGGTAGTAGACAGCCCCAGCATTTT,CASDQGKGSRQPQHF
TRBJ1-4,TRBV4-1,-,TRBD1,TGCGCCAGCAGCCAAGATAGCGGGGACAGGGGTTTTGAAAAACTGTTTTTT,CASSQDSGDRGFEKLFF
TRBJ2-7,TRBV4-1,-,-,TGCGCCAGCAGCCAACATTCCGGGGGCGAGCAGTACTTC,CASSQHSGGEQYF
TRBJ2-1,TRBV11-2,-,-,TGTGCCAGCAGCCCCCCCGGGAAGTACAATGAGCAGTTCTTC,CASSPPGKYNEQFF
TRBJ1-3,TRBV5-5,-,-,TGTGCCAGCAGCTTGTTCATATCAGGGTTTGGAAACACCATATATTTT,CASSLFISGFGNTIYF
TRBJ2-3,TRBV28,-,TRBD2,TGTGCCAGCAGTTACGTCGCGGGAGGGCCACTGAACACAGATACGCAGTATTTT,CASSYVAGGPLNTDTQYF
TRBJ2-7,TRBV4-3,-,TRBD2,TGCGCCAGCAGCCAAAAACTAGCGGGGAAGTACGAGCAGTACTTC,CASSQKLAGKYEQYF
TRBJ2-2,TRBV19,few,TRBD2,TGTGCCAGTAGTACGACCCTAGCGGGGGCGTACACCGGGGAGCTGTTTTTT,CASSTTLAGAYTGELFF
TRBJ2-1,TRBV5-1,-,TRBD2,TGCGCCAGCAGCTTGGGACTAGCGGGAGGCCCTTGGGGCTACAATGAGCAGTTCTTC,CASSLGLAGGPWGYNEQFF
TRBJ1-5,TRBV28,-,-,TGTGCCAGCAGTTCCCCCGGGGGTTATCCTCAGCCCCAGCATTTT,CASSSPGGYPQPQHF
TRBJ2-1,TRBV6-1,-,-,TGTGCCACCCGGCCCATGGGGTCATTGCGGGATGAGCAGTTCTTC,CATRPMGSLRDEQFF
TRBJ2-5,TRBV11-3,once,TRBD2,TGTGCCAGCAGCTTACGACTAGCGGGGGTCGGGGAGACCCAGTACTTC,CASSLRLAGVGETQYF
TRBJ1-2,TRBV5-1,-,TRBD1,TGCGCCAGCAGCTTGGAAGGACAGGCCAACTATGGCTACACCTTC,CASSLEGQANYGYTF
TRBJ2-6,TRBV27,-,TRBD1,TGTGCCAGCAGTTTACAACAGGGGGCGTCAGTCCTGACTTTC,CASSLQQGASVLTF
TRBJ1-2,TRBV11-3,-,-,TGTGCCAGCAGCTTAGATCGTATAGGAGCGCTTGGCTACACCTTC,CASSLDRIGALGYTF
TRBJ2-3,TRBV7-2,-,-,TGTGCCAGCAGCTTACCGAGCCTGGATACGCAGTATTTT,CASSLPSLDTQYF
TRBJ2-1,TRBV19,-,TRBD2,TGTGCCAGTAGTTCCCTAGCGGGAGACAATGAGCAGTTCTTC,CASSSLAGDNEQFF
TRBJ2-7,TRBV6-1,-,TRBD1,TGTGCCAGCAGTGAATCTCACAGGGGACCCTACGAGCAGTACTTC,CASSESHRGPYEQYF
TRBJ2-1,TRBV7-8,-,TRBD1,TGTGCCAGCAGCCGAACTAGTTCCGGGACAGGGCCCTACAATGAGCAGTTCTTC,CASSRTSSGTGPYNEQFF
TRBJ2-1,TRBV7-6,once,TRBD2,TGTGCCAGCAGCTTAGCGTCAGCGGGGGGAATCGATGAGCAGTTCTTC,CASSLASAGGIDEQFF
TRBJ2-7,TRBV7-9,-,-,TGTGCCAGCAGCACCCCCCAGACAGAAAACTACGAGCAGTACTTC,CASSTPQTENYEQYF
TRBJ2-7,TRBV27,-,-,TGTGCCAGCAGTTTAGCAGGGATCTCCTACGAGCAGTACTTC,CASSLAGISYEQYF
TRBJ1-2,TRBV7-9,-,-,TGTGCCAGCAGCTTAGCGCTGGCGGCTGATGGCTACACCTTC,CASSLALAADGYTF